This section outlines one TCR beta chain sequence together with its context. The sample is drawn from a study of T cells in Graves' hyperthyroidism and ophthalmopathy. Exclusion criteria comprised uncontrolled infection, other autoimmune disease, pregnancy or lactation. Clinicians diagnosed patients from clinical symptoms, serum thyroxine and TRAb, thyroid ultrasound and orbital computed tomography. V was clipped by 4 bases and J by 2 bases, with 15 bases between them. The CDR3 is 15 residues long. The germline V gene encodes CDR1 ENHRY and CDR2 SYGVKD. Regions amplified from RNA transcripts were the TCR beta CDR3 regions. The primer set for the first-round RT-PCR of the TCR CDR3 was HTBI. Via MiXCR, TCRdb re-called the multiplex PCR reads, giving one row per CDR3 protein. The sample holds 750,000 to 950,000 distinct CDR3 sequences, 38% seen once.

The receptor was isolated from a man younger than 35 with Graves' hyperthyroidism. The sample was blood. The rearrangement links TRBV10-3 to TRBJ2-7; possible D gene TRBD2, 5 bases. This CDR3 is CAISGRAVRPYEQYF. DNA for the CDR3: TGTGCCATCAGTGGGAGAGCGGTTAGACCCTACGAGCAGTACTTC.